These 12 T cell receptor beta chains came from one sample sequenced in a study of cytomegalovirus exposure and HLA in healthy donors. The PCR made use of 60 Vbeta and 13 Jbeta primers. Generated by immunoSEQ multiplex PCR, the TCRdb table keeps only in-frame clones and is missing some. The table has fewer than 300,000 clones, approximately 80% seen once. Sequenced material: PBMCs. All receptors come from a girl aged 2 to 10 in good health and CMV-seronegative.

The CDR3 bases are TGTGCCAGCAGTTATGCACAGGGGTTCTCCTACGAGCAGTACTTC. Protein product: CASSYAQGFSYEQYF. V is TRBV6-5 and J is TRBJ2-7, with 7 bases identical to TRBD1. CDR1 and CDR2 (germline): MNHEY, SVGAGI. The ends lost 3 bases at V and 0 bases at J; junction bases unmatched: 5. The CDR3 consists of 15 residues.

This chain uses TRBV2 with TRBJ1-2; weak D call: TRBD1 (6 bases). This CDR3 spans 16 amino acids. Germline V gene data show CDR1 as SNHLY and CDR2 as FYNNEI. V lost 0 bases and J lost 8, with 19 bases in between. In DNA form, the CDR3 reads TGTGCCAGCAGTGAAGCGCAGGACAGCTACCTAAGGGGCTACACCTTC. This codes for CASSEAQDSYLRGYTF. Full variable domain (outside the CDR3, taken from reference TRBV2 and TRBJ1-2): EPEVTQTPSHQVTQMGQEVILRCVPISNHLYFYWYRQILGQKVEFLVSFYNNEISEKSEIFDDQFSVERPDGSNFTLKIRSTKLEDSAMYFCASSEAQDSYLRGYTFGSGTRLTVV.

The chain joins TRBV5-4 to TRBJ1-5, with TRBD1 matching 7 bases. This CDR3 is 15 amino acids long. The germline CDR1 and CDR2 sequences are SGHNT and YYREEE (reference sequence). The junction had 1 base not matched to a gene; V was cut back by 0 bases and J by 1 base. The CDR3 DNA reads TGTGCCAGCAGCTTGGGACAGGGAAGCAATCAGCCCCAGCATTTT. This encodes CASSLGQGSNQPQHF.

The CDR3 nucleotides are TGTGCCAGCAGCCCTCTACCAGGGGGAAACACCATATATTTT. This gives the protein CASSPLPGGNTIYF. The chain carries TRBV9 and TRBJ1-3; TRBD1 might be the D (5 bases). Germline CDR1 reads SGDLS; CDR2 reads YYNGEE. Trimming removed 4 bases at V and 4 bases at J, with 12 bases between. The CDR3 spans 14 residues.

V gene TRBV29-1 combines with J gene TRBJ2-5, with TRBD1 matching 8 bases. V dropped 7 bases and J dropped 5; count of bases not matched to a gene: 15. This CDR3 is 15 amino acids long. Germline-derived CDR1 and CDR2 are SQVTM and ANQGSEA. This chain's CDR3 is CSADQIGQGWETQYF. The DNA of the CDR3 is TGCAGCGCCGATCAAATAGGACAGGGATGGGAGACCCAGTACTTC.

The chain has TRBV25-1 and TRBJ2-3, with TRBD1 as a possible D gene (5 bases). The ends were cut back, 4 bases at V and 2 bases at J, with 16 bases in the middle. This CDR3 has 16 residues. From germline, CDR1 is MGHDK and CDR2 SYGVNS. The CDR3 reads CASSAQGRASTDTQYF. DNA for the CDR3: TGTGCCAGCAGTGCTCAGGGTAGGGCATCCACAGATACGCAGTATTTT.

The J gene is TRBJ2-1, the V gene TRBV27, with D possibly being TRBD2 (5 bases). Germline values: CDR1 MNHEY, CDR2 SMNVEV (reference sequence). Trimming left V 6 bases short and J 4 bases short, with 22 bases between. The CDR3 covers 17 residues. CDR3 coding DNA: TGTGCCAGCAGAAATCAACTAGGACGGGCATCTTACAATGAGCAGTTCTTC. It encodes CASRNQLGRASYNEQFF.

The chain links TRBV7-6 to TRBJ2-1; D is perhaps TRBD1 (6 bases). Trimming took 8 bases from V and 8 from J, leaving 13 bases between them. Germline CDR1 SGHVS, CDR2 FNYEAQ. The CDR3 has 12 residues. CDR3 protein: CASGTGYDEQFF. CDR3 DNA sequence: TGTGCCAGCGGTACAGGGTACGATGAGCAGTTCTTC.

This clone appeared a few times. This chain joins TRBV28 and TRBJ2-7; TRBD2 matches 10 bases. CDR1 and CDR2 from the germline V gene are MDHEN and SYDVKM. The ends lost 6 bases at V and 2 bases at J; junction bases unmatched: 7. The CDR3 length is 15 residues. The DNA for the CDR3 is TGTGCCAGCAGCATAACTAGCGGGAACCCCTACGAGCAGTACTTC. Protein sequence: CASSITSGNPYEQYF.

This clone was observed a single time. The chain combines TRBV10-3 with TRBJ1-2, with TRBD1 matching 8 bases. CDR1 ENHRY and CDR2 SYGVKD come from the germline V gene. This CDR3 has 15 residues. Germline trimming cut 6 bases from V and 4 bases from J; bases unmatched to any gene: 10. CDR3 region: CAIRMGTGELYGYTF. For the CDR3, the DNA is TGTGCCATCAGGATGGGGACAGGTGAACTCTATGGCTACACCTTC.

With regard to this clone: Other DNA variants within this sample encode the same CDR3. The gene calls are TRBV28 and TRBJ1-5, with 8 nucleotides matching TRBD1. The V gene end was trimmed by 4 bases and the J gene end by 2 bases; junction bases not matched to a gene: 1. Germline V CDR1 and CDR2: MDHEN, SYDVKM. The CDR3 runs 14 residues. CDR3 in amino acids: CASSSGQGNQPQHF. In DNA, the CDR3 is TGTGCCAGCAGTTCGGGACAGGGCAATCAGCCCCAGCATTTT. Full variable domain (outside the CDR3, taken from reference TRBV28 and TRBJ1-5): DVKVTQSSRYLVKRTGEKVFLECVQDMDHENMFWYRQDPGLGLRLIYFSYDVKMKEKGDIPEGYSVSREKKERFSLILESASTNQTSMYLCASSSGQGNQPQHFGDGTRLSIL.

The table lists this clone with a few counts. The CDR3 here is CASSLYSGGQPQHF. CDR3 DNA sequence: TGTGCCAGCAGTTTATATTCTGGGGGCCAGCCCCAGCATTTT. V is TRBV27 and J is TRBJ1-5, with D perhaps TRBD1 (6 bases). The CDR3 runs 14 residues. V lost 1 base and J 7 bases, leaving 11 bases between the germline ends. Germline values: CDR1 MNHEY, CDR2 SMNVEV (reference sequence).